A single sample gave rise to the 29 T cell receptor beta chains below, sequenced in a study of T cells in Graves' hyperthyroidism and ophthalmopathy. The investigators amplified TCR beta CDR3 regions from RNA transcripts. TCR CDR3 regions were first amplified by RT-PCR with HTBI primers. A single record per CDR3 protein comes from TCRdb applying MiXCR to the multiplex PCR reads. Among 330,000 or so distinct CDR3 sequences listed, 15% to 20% were seen once. Specimen: blood. The source is a woman between 40 and 55 years old with Graves' ophthalmopathy.

This clonotype was counted many times. An end of the junction differs from the germline gene, which may be a read error. The chain links TRBV28 to TRBJ2-2; 16 bases are a match to TRBD2. The germline V gene encodes CDR1 MDHEN and CDR2 SYDVKM. The CDR3 length is 19 residues. CDR3 region: CASSRPGLAGGPGTEELFF. CDR3 bases: TGTGCCAGCAGTCGTCCGGGACTAGCGGGAGGGCCAGGCACCGAGGAGCTGTTTTTT.

This clonotype was seen repeatedly, ten times or more. The gene calls are TRBV7-9 and TRBJ2-2, with D unresolved. The germline V and J ends were trimmed by 5 bases and 4 bases, with 11 bases remaining between them. The CDR3 covers 14 residues. Germline V gives CDR1 SEHNR, CDR2 FQNEAQ (reference sequence). The CDR3 sequence is CASSRLFSTGELFF. The CDR3 bases are TGTGCCAGCAGCCGTCTCTTTTCCACCGGGGAGCTGTTTTTT. Complete variable domain (other parts from reference TRBV7-9 and TRBJ2-2): DTGVSQNPRHKITKRGQNVTFRCDPISEHNRLYWYRQTLGQGPEFLTYFQNEAQLEKSRLLSDRFSAERPKGSFSTLEIQRTEQGDSAMYLCASSRLFSTGELFFGEGSRLTVL.

V gene TRBV5-1 combines with J gene TRBJ2-7, with D possibly matching TRBD2 (6 bases). Germline V gene sequence: CDR1 SGHRS, CDR2 YFSETQ. Trimming took 5 bases from V and 2 from J, leaving 14 bases between them. This CDR3 is 14 amino acids long. CDR3 region: CASRAGTPPYEQYF. CDR3 in DNA: TGCGCCAGCAGGGCCGGGACTCCTCCCTACGAGCAGTACTTC. Based on the CDR3 plus reference TRBV5-1 and TRBJ2-7, the full variable domain is KAGVTQTPRYLIKTRGQQVTLSCSPISGHRSVSWYQQTPGQGLQFLFEYFSETQRNKGNFPGRFSGRQFSNSRSEMNVSTLELGDSALYLCASRAGTPPYEQYFGPGTRLTVT.

The chain joins TRBV7-3 to TRBJ2-5, with D perhaps being TRBD1 or TRBD2 (5 bases each). V was clipped by 5 bases and J by 3 bases, with 10 bases between them. Germline loops: CDR1 SGHTA, CDR2 FQGTGA. This CDR3 spans 13 amino acids. The CDR3 bases are TGTGCCAGCAGCCCGGGGACCAAAGAGACCCAGTACTTC. As protein: CASSPGTKETQYF.

This clonotype occurred once. V and J are TRBV6-1 and TRBJ2-2; TRBD1 or TRBD2 may be the D gene (5 bases each). Trimming left V 7 bases short and J 0 bases short, with 9 bases between. This CDR3 region has 14 residues. CDR1 and CDR2 (germline): MNHNS, SASEGT. CDR3 amino acids: CASNEGPNTGELFF. For the CDR3, the DNA is TGTGCCAGCAATGAGGGGCCGAACACCGGGGAGCTGTTTTTT.

This clonotype appeared a few times. The conserved closing phenylalanine or tryptophan is absent in this CDR3, likely reflecting a read error. The V call is TRBV11-2, the J call TRBJ2-7; possible D gene TRBD2, 7 bases. Germline CDR1 SGHAT, CDR2 FQNNGV. The CDR3 is 15 amino acids. Between the trimmed V and J ends, which lost 3 bases and 1 base, there was a span of 13 bases. CDR3: CASSFFGGPSYEQYS. The CDR3 coding sequence is TGTGCCAGCAGCTTTTTCGGGGGGCCGTCCTACGAGCAGTACTCC.

This clonotype was recorded many times. The V and J genes are TRBV6-1 and TRBJ2-3; TRBD2 agrees at 9 bases. The CDR3 totals 15 residues. V gave up 4 bases and J gave up 1 base; unmatched junction bases: 3. The germline V gene has CDR1 MNHNS and CDR2 SASEGT. The CDR3 DNA follows: TGTGCCAGCAGTGTGGCTAGCGGGGGCACAGATACGCAGTATTTT. Its protein product is CASSVASGGTDTQYF.

This clonotype was counted at least ten times. This chain links TRBV3-1 with TRBJ1-1, with D perhaps TRBD1 (5 bases). The CDR3 is made up of 13 amino acids. V dropped 3 bases and J dropped 5 bases, with 10 bases sitting between them. Germline V gene data show CDR1 as LGHDT and CDR2 as YNNKEL (reference sequence). The CDR3 bases are TGTGCCAGCAGCCACAGGGATGCAACTGAAGCTTTCTTT. Its translation: CASSHRDATEAFF.

Many counts were recorded for this clonotype. The gene calls are TRBV29-1 and TRBJ1-1; TRBD1 aligns across 7 bases. Germline trimming cut 6 bases from V and 10 bases from J; bases unmatched to any gene: 8. Germline CDR1 is SQVTM and CDR2 is ANQGSEA. The CDR3 contains 11 residues. The CDR3 region is CSVNLQGRAFF. CDR3 DNA sequence: TGCAGCGTCAATCTACAGGGGCGAGCTTTCTTT.

The chain recombines TRBV19 with TRBJ1-2, with 11 bases matching TRBD1. This CDR3 contains 15 residues. V was clipped by 9 bases and J by 4 bases; unmatched bases: 10. The germline CDR1 and CDR2 sequences are LNHDA and SQIVND (reference sequence). CDR3 bases: TGTGCCAGCATTAAGGGACAGGGGGAGTCCTATGGCTACACCTTC. It translates to CASIKGQGESYGYTF.

This clonotype occurred many times. The V call is TRBV28, the J call TRBJ1-5; D is unresolved. The CDR3 consists of 13 residues. Germline V CDR1 and CDR2: MDHEN, SYDVKM. Trimming cost V 1 base and J 5 bases, with 6 bases left between them. The CDR3 protein is CASSLSTDQPQHF. The CDR3 DNA is TGTGCCAGCAGTTTATCCACGGATCAGCCCCAGCATTTT.

The CDR3 region is CASSPTVLDEQYF. The CDR3 region has the DNA TGTGCCAGCAGCCCGACGGTATTGGACGAGCAGTACTTC. This rearrangement joins TRBV7-8 to TRBJ2-7; unclear D gene. Germline V gene data show CDR1 as SGHVS and CDR2 as FQNEAQ. V was pared by 5 bases and J by 5 bases, with 13 bases between. This CDR3 region has 13 residues.

There are many counts of this clonotype. The V gene is TRBV7-2, the J gene TRBJ2-7; D remains ambiguous. The CDR3 length is 14 residues. CDR1 is SGHTA and CDR2 is FQGNSA in the germline V gene. V was trimmed by 1 base and J by 2 bases, leaving 9 bases between them. As DNA, the CDR3 is TGTGCCAGCAGCTTAGTTGCGGAGACCTACGAGCAGTACTTC. Encoded protein: CASSLVAETYEQYF.

About this clonotype: A read error may explain this, as a much larger clone is one base away. The chain carries TRBV30 and TRBJ1-2; tentative D call: TRBD1 (5 bases). CDR1 GTSNPN and CDR2 SVGIG come from the germline V gene (reference sequence). The CDR3 consists of 16 residues. CDR3 sequence (DNA): TGTGCCTGGAGTGTACGGTCCGGGGGGACCAGATATGGCCACACCTTC. This gives the protein CAWSVRSGGTRYGHTF.

Many counts were recorded for this clonotype. Just one base apart from a much larger clone, this may be a read error. V is TRBV12-3 or TRBV12-4 and J is TRBJ2-7; 9 bases align to TRBD2. V lost 8 bases and J lost 1; bases outside the gene matches: 15. The CDR3 is made up of 17 amino acids. The chain's CDR3 is CASGPGRTSAKSYEQYF. The CDR3 region has the DNA TGTGCCAGCGGTCCAGGACGGACTAGCGCGAAATCCTACGAGCAGTACTTC.

This clonotype was observed at least ten times. This sequence joins TRBV27 and TRBJ1-5; 8 bases fit TRBD1. Germline trimming cut 4 bases from V and 0 bases from J; bases unmatched to any gene: 8. Germline V CDR1 and CDR2: MNHEY, SMNVEV (reference sequence). There are 17 residues in the CDR3. The CDR3: CASSSLGQALSNQPQHF. The CDR3 DNA sequence: TGTGCCAGCAGTTCCCTGGGACAGGCCCTTAGCAATCAGCCCCAGCATTTT.

In its sample, this clonotype was seen many times. This chain connects TRBV11-2 to TRBJ2-2, with D perhaps TRBD2 (5 bases). This CDR3 spans 17 amino acids. Trimming stripped 3 bases from V and 5 bases from J, with 19 bases between. Germline V gene data show CDR1 as SGHAT and CDR2 as FQNNGV. Written as DNA, the CDR3 is TGTGCCAGCAGCTTCCTTCGAACTAGGGTGGGAACCGGGGAGCTGTTTTTT. It yields the protein CASSFLRTRVGTGELFF. Full variable domain (missing parts from reference TRBV11-2 and TRBJ2-2): EAGVAQSPRYKIIEKRQSVAFWCNPISGHATLYWYQQILGQGPKLLIQFQNNGVVDDSQLPKDRFSAERLKGVDSTLKIQPAKLEDSAVYLCASSFLRTRVGTGELFFGEGSRLTVL.

This clonotype appeared a few times. It may be a read error: a sequence one base away is much more abundant. The CDR3 reads CASRSGYYTGELFF. The CDR3 coding sequence is TGTGCCAGCAGATCCGGGTACTACACCGGGGAGCTGTTTTTT. The chain has TRBV2 and TRBJ2-2, with D hard to call. This CDR3 contains 14 residues. Trimming pared 6 bases from V and 3 bases from J, leaving 11 bases between. The germline gives CDR1 SNHLY, CDR2 FYNNEI.

This clonotype was counted only a few times. This chain joins TRBV30 and TRBJ2-3; D possibly corresponds to TRBD2 (5 bases). Germline CDR1 GTSNPN, CDR2 SVGIG (reference sequence). The CDR3 runs 15 residues. Between the trimmed V and J ends, which lost 3 bases and 10 bases, there was a span of 23 bases. The CDR3 DNA follows: TGTGCCTGGAGGGTGGGCGGCCCTGCCGGGGTTGCGCAGTATTTT. Its translation: CAWRVGGPAGVAQYF. The full variable domain, in which reference TRBV30 and TRBJ2-3 provide the parts outside the CDR3, is SQTIHQWPATLVQPVGSPLSLECTVEGTSNPNLYWYRQAAGRGLQLLFYSVGIGQISSEVPQNLSASRPQDRQFILSSKKLLLSDSGFYLCAWRVGGPAGVAQYFGPGTRLTVL.

This clonotype has just a few counts. The junction differs from germline at one of its ends, possibly a read error. The J gene is TRBJ2-7, the V gene TRBV11-2, with a possible D match to TRBD2 (6 bases). CDR1 SGHAT and CDR2 FQNNGV come from the germline V gene. CDR3 length: 15 residues. CDR3 in amino acids: CASRNPGLLPYEQYF. CDR3 nucleotides: TGTGCCAGCAGAAATCCGGGACTTCTTCCCTACGAGCAGTACTTT. The full variable domain, its missing parts supplied by reference TRBV11-2 and TRBJ2-7, is EAGVAQSPRYKIIEKRQSVAFWCNPISGHATLYWYQQILGQGPKLLIQFQNNGVVDDSQLPKDRFSAERLKGVDSTLKIQPAKLEDSAVYLCASRNPGLLPYEQYFGPGTRLTVT.

This clonotype showed up many times. The gene calls are TRBV6-2 or TRBV6-3 and TRBJ2-7, with a tentative D call TRBD1 (6 bases). V lost 2 bases, J lost 0 bases, and 11 bases lay in between. CDR1 and CDR2 from the germline V gene are MNHEY and SVGEGT. This CDR3 is 15 amino acids long. In DNA, the CDR3 is TGTGCCAGCAGTTACACGACAGGACTCTCCTACGAGCAGTACTTC. Its translation is CASSYTTGLSYEQYF.

This clonotype was seen at least ten times. The V and J genes are TRBV30 and TRBJ2-7; possibly TRBD2 for D (7 bases). The length of the CDR3 is 14 residues. Germline V CDR1 and CDR2: GTSNPN, SVGIG (reference sequence). With 5 bases removed from V and 3 bases from J, the gap between germline ends came to 17 bases. CDR3 sequence (DNA): TGTGCCTGGGGGGGGGGCGTCAGCCTCTACGAGCAGTACTTC. Protein sequence: CAWGGGVSLYEQYF. Supplemented by reference TRBV30 and TRBJ2-7, the full variable domain reads SQTIHQWPATLVQPVGSPLSLECTVEGTSNPNLYWYRQAAGRGLQLLFYSVGIGQISSEVPQNLSASRPQDRQFILSSKKLLLSDSGFYLCAWGGGVSLYEQYFGPGTRLTVT.

This clonotype was seen ten or more times. This chain uses TRBV6-2 or TRBV6-3 with TRBJ2-2; perhaps TRBD2 as D (6 bases). The CDR3 is 16 amino acids. V was shortened by 7 bases and J by 5 bases, with 20 bases between the two germline ends. The germline V gene encodes CDR1 MNHEY and CDR2 SVGEGT. The CDR3 region has the DNA TGTGCCAGCACCGGAAGCCTTAGCGGCCCGACCGGGGAGCTGTTTTTT. Protein: CASTGSLSGPTGELFF.

This clonotype occurred a few times. This chain joins TRBV11-2 and TRBJ2-7, with D perhaps matching TRBD1 (6 bases). This CDR3 comprises 14 residues. V lost 1 base and J lost 3, with 10 bases in between. The germline V gene has CDR1 SGHAT and CDR2 FQNNGV. Here the CDR3 DNA reads TGTGCCAGCAGCTTAGTTGCCAGGGGCTACGAGCAGTACTTC. This translates into CASSLVARGYEQYF.

This clonotype has at least ten counts. The rearrangement links TRBV7-8 to TRBJ1-3; D is ambiguous. The CDR3 has 15 residues. The V and J ends lost 0 bases and 0 bases respectively, with 6 bases between them. In germline, CDR1 is SGHVS, CDR2 FQNEAQ. CDR3 in DNA: TGTGCCAGCAGCTTAGCAGGGAACTCTGGAAACACCATATATTTT. Translated: CASSLAGNSGNTIYF.

This clonotype has at least ten counts. The V and J genes are TRBV19 and TRBJ2-5; D is unresolved. The CDR3 sequence is 14 residues long. The V gene lost 8 bases and the J gene lost 2 bases, with 15 bases spanning the gap. Germline CDR1 reads LNHDA; CDR2 reads SQIVND (reference sequence). The CDR3 DNA reads TGTGCCAGTGGGCCGGTGAGGCCTCAAGAGACCCAGTACTTC. This sequence encodes CASGPVRPQETQYF.

This clonotype turned up a few times. V usage is TRBV11-2 and J usage is TRBJ2-5, with TRBD1 matching over 8 bases. This CDR3 comprises 17 residues. CDR1 is SGHAT and CDR2 is FQNNGV in the germline V gene. Germline trimming cut 3 bases from V and 5 bases from J; bases unmatched to any gene: 14. CDR3 residues: CASSFTLTGGGWETQYF. The DNA for the CDR3 is TGTGCCAGCAGCTTCACATTAACAGGGGGAGGATGGGAGACCCAGTACTTC.

This clonotype was detected a few times. The chain couples TRBV4-1 to TRBJ2-2; D is possibly TRBD1 (6 bases). V shed 3 bases and J shed 2 bases, with 13 bases lying between them. CDR3 length: 16 amino acids. Germline CDR1 is MGHRA and CDR2 is YSYEKL. CDR3 amino acids: CASSHIQGRNTGELFF. As DNA, the CDR3 is TGCGCCAGCAGCCATATACAGGGCCGAAACACCGGGGAGCTGTTTTTT.

CDR3 sequence reads: CASSSGQGIDGNQPQHF. The DNA for the CDR3 is TGTGCCAGCAGTTCGGGACAGGGAATCGATGGCAATCAGCCCCAGCATTTT. The chain employs TRBV27 and TRBJ1-5, with 9 bases aligning to TRBD1. With 4 bases clipped from V and 2 bases from J, the junction kept 9 bases outside the gene matches. The germline gives CDR1 MNHEY, CDR2 SMNVEV (reference sequence). The CDR3 extends over 17 amino acids.